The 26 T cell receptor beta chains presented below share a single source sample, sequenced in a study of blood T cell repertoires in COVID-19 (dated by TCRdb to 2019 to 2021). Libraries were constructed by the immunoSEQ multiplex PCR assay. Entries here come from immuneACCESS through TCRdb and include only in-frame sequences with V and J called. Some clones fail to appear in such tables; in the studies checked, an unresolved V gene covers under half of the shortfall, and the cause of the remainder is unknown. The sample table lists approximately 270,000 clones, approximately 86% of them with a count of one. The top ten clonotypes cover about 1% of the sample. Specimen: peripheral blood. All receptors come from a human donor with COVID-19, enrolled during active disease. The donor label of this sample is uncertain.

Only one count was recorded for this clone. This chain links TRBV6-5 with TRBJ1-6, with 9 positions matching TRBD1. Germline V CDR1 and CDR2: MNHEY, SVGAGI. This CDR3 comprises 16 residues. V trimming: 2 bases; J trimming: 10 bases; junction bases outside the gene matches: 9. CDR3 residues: CASSYTQGAQWSPLHF. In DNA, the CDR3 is TGTGCCAGCAGTTACACACAGGGGGCGCAGTGGTCACCCCTCCACTTT.

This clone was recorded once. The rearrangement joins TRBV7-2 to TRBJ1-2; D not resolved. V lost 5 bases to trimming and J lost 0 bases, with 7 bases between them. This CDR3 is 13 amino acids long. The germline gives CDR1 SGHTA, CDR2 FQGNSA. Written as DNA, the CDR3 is TGTGCCAGCAGCCACACCACTAACTATGGCTACACCTTC. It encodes CASSHTTNYGYTF.

Here the CDR3 DNA reads TGTGCCAGCAGCTTACGTTCAGCTCTAGCGGGAGGTACTGAGCAGTTCTTC. Its protein is CASSLRSALAGGTEQFF. The chain is built from TRBV11-3 and TRBJ2-1, with 11 bases matching TRBD2. Germline values: CDR1 SGHNT, CDR2 YENEEA. V trimming: 2 bases; J trimming: 9 bases; junction bases outside the gene matches: 12. The CDR3 is 17 residues long. Supplemented by reference TRBV11-3 and TRBJ2-1, the full variable domain reads EAGVVQSPRYKIIEKKQPVAFWCNPISGHNTLYWYLQNLGQGPELLIRYENEEAVDDSQLPKDRFSAERLKGVDSTLKIQPAELGDSAVYLCASSLRSALAGGTEQFFGPGTRLTVL.

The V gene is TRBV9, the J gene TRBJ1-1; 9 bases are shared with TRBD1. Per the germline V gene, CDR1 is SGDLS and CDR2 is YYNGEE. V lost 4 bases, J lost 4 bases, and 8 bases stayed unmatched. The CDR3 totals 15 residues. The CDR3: CASSLGTGITTEAFF. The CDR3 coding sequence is TGTGCCAGCAGCCTGGGGACAGGGATTACCACTGAAGCTTTCTTT.

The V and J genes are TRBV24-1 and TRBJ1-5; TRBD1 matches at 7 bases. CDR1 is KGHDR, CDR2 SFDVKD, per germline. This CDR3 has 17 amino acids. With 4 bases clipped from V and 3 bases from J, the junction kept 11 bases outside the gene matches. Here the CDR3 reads CATSDQTGSGHNQPQHF. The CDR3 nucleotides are TGTGCCACCAGTGACCAGACAGGGAGCGGCCACAATCAGCCCCAGCATTTT.

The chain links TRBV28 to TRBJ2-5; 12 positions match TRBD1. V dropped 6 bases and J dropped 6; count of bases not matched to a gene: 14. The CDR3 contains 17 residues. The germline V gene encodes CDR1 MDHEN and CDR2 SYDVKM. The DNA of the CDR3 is TGTGCCAGCAGCCATGGGGGCGGGACAGGGGGCTTTAAGACCCAGTACTTC. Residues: CASSHGGGTGGFKTQYF. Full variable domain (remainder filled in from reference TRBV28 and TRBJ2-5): DVKVTQSSRYLVKRTGEKVFLECVQDMDHENMFWYRQDPGLGLRLIYFSYDVKMKEKGDIPEGYSVSREKKERFSLILESASTNQTSMYLCASSHGGGTGGFKTQYFGPGTRLLVL.

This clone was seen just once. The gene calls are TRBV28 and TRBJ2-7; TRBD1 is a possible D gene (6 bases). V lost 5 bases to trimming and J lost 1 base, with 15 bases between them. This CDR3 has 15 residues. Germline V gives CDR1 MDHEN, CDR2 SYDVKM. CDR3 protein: CASSIYYRASYEQYF. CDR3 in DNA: TGTGCCAGCAGTATATACTACAGGGCTTCCTACGAGCAGTACTTC.

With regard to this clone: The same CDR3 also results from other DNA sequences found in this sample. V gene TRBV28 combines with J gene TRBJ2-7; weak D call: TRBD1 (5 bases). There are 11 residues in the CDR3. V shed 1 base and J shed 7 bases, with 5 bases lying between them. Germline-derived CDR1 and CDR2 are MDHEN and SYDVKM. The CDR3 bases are TGTGCCAGCAGTTTATACAGGGAGCAGTACTTC. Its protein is CASSLYREQYF.

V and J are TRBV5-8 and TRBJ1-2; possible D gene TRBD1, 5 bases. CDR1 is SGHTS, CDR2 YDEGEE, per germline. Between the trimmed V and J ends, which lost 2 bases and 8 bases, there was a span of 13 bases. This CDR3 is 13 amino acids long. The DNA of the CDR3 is TGTGCCAGCAGCTTTACAGGAGTCCACGGCTACACCTTC. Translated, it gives CASSFTGVHGYTF.

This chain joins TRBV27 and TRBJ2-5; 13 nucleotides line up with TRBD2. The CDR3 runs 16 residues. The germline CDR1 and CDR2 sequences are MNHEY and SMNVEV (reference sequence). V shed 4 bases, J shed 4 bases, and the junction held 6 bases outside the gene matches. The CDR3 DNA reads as TGTGCCAGCAGTTCGGATACTAGCGGGAGGGGAGAGACCCAGTACTTC. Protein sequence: CASSSDTSGRGETQYF.

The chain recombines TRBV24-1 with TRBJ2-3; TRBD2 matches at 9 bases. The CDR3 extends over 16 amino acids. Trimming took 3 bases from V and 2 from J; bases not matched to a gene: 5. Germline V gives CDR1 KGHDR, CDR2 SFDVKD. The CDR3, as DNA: TGTGCCACCAGTGATCGGCTAGCGGGACCCACAGATACGCAGTATTTT. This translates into CATSDRLAGPTDTQYF.

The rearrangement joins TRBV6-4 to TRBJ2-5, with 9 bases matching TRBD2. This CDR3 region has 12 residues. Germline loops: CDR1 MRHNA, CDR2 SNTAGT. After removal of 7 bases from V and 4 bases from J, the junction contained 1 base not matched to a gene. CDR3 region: CASTTSGETQYF. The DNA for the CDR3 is TGTGCCAGCACGACTAGCGGAGAGACCCAGTACTTC.

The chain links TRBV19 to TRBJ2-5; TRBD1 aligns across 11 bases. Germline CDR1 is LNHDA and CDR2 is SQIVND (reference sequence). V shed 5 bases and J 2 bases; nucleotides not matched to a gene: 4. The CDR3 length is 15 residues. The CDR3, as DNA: TGTGCCAGTAGTGTAGGACAGGGGGCGCAAGAGACCCAGTACTTC. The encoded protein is CASSVGQGAQETQYF.

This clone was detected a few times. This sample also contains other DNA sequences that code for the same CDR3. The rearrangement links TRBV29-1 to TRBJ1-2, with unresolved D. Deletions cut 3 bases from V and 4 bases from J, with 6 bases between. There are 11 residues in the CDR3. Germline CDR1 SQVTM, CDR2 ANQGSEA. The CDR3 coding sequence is TGCAGCGTTGACCGGGGCTATGGCTACACCTTC. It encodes CSVDRGYGYTF. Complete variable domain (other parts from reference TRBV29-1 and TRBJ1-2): SAVISQKPSRDICQRGTSLTIQCQVDSQVTMMFWYRQQPGQSLTLIATANQGSEATYESGFVIDKFPISRPNLTFSTLTVSNMSPEDSSIYLCSVDRGYGYTFGSGTRLTVV.

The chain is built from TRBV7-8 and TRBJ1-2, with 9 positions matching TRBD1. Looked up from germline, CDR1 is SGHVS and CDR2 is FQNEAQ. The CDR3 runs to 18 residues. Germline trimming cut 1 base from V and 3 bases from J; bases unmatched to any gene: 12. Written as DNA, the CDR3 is TGTGCCAGCAGCTTAGGAGGGACAGGGTCTCGTCTCCACTATGGCTACACCTTC. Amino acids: CASSLGGTGSRLHYGYTF. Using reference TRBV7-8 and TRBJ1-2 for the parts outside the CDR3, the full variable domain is GAGVSQSPRYKVAKRGQDVALRCDPISGHVSLFWYQQALGQGPEFLTYFQNEAQLDKSGLPSDRFFAERPEGSVSTLKIQRTQQEDSAVYLCASSLGGTGSRLHYGYTFGSGTRLTVV.

CDR3 region: CAISAVGDPGDQPQHF. In DNA, the CDR3 is TGTGCCATCAGTGCGGTTGGGGATCCGGGAGATCAGCCCCAGCATTTT. V and J are TRBV10-3 and TRBJ1-5; unclear D gene. The CDR3 sequence is 16 residues long. The germline V gene has CDR1 ENHRY and CDR2 SYGVKD. V was trimmed by 4 bases and J by 5 bases, leaving 18 bases between them.

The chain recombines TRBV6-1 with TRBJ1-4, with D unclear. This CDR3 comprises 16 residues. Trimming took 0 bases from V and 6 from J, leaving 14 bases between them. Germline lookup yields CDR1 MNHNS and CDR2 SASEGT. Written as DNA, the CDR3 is TGTGCCAGCAGTGAAGCAGGAGGGTACTCCTATGAAAAACTGTTTTTT. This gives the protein CASSEAGGYSYEKLFF.

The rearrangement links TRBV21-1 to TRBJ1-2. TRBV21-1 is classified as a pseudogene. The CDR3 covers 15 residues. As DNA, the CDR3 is TGTGCCAGCAGCAAAGAGCGGGTACTATGGCTTGGCTACACCTTC. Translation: CASSKERVLWLGYTF.

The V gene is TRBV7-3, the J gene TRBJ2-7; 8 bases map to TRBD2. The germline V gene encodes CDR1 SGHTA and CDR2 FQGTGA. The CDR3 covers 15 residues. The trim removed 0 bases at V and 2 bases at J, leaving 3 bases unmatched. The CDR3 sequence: CASSLTSGLAYEQYF. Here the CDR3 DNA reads TGTGCCAGCAGCTTAACCTCGGGACTAGCCTACGAGCAGTACTTC.

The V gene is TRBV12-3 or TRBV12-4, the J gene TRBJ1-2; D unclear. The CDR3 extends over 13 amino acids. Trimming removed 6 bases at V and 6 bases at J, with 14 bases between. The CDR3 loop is CASSLPPADGYTF. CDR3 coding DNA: TGTGCCAGCAGCCTCCCCCCGGCGGATGGCTACACCTTC.

The CDR3, as DNA: TGTGCCATCAGCGGACGTACCACCGGACTATCCAGTAACAATGAGCAGTTCTTC. The encoded protein is CAISGRTTGLSSNNEQFF. The J gene is TRBJ2-1, the V gene TRBV10-3; tentatively, D is TRBD2 (6 bases). The CDR3 has 18 residues. The V gene lost 6 bases and the J gene lost 5 bases, with 26 bases spanning the gap. Germline CDR1 and CDR2: ENHRY and SYGVKD.

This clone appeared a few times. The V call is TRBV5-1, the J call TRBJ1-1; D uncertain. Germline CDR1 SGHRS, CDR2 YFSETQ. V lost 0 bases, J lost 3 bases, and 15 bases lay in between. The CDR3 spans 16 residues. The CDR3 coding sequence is TGCGCCAGCAGCTTGGCCTTGGGAGGTTTTTACACTGAAGCTTTCTTT. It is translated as CASSLALGGFYTEAFF.

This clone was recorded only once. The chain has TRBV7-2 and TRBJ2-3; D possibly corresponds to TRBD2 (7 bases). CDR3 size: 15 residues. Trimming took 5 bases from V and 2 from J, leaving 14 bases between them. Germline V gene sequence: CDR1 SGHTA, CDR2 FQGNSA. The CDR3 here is CASSQAGHNTDTQYF. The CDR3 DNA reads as TGTGCCAGCAGCCAAGCGGGACATAACACAGATACGCAGTATTTT.

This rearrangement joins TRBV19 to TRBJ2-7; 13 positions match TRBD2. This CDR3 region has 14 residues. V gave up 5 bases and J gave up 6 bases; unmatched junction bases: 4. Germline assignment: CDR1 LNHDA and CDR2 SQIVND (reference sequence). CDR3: CASSLGLAGFEQYF. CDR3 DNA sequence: TGTGCCAGTAGTTTGGGACTAGCGGGATTCGAGCAGTACTTC.

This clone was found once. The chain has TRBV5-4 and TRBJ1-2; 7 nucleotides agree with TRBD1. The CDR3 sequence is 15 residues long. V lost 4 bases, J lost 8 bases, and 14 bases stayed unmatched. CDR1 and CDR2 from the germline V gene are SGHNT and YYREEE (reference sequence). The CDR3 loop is CASSLVGQGGRGYTF. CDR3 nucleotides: TGTGCCAGCAGCCTGGTGGGGCAGGGGGGTCGAGGCTACACCTTC.

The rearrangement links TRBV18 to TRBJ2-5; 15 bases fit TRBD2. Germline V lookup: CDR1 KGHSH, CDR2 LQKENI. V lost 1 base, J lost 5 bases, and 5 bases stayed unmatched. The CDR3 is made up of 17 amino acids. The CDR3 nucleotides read TGTGCCAGCTCACCACGGACTAGCGGGAGGGCGTCGGAGACCCAGTACTTC. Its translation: CASSPRTSGRASETQYF.